The present TCR beta chain was sequenced within a study of long-term antiretroviral therapy in people with HIV. Study-level findings and limits: Dominant in the repertoire at all time points were clones expanded before ART. Diversity remained lower than transplant donor controls, even though it increased after ART. Controls had broader CDR3 length ranges than HIV repertoires did.

Amounts of roughly 0.9-10 million cryopreserved PBMC were held in the samples before DNA extraction. Trimming at V came to 6 bases and at J to 3 bases, leaving 11 bases not matched to a gene. The CDR3 is 15 residues long. The germline V gene encodes CDR1 SGHDT and CDR2 YYEEEE. A remark on this clone: Its antigen is still unknown.

An immunoSEQ assay, version v3.0, was performed at survey level. Sequencing was performed with immunoSEQ multiplex PCR; in TCRdb, only in-frame clones are kept and a portion is missing. The sample contains around 20,000 clones, 78% of which appear only once. The clonotype comes from a woman in her 50s with HIV. The sample in question was unsorted PBMCs, obtained 0.3 years after starting antiretroviral therapy. V usage is TRBV5-6 and J usage is TRBJ2-7; 8 nucleotides match TRBD1. The CDR3: CASINRQGNGYEQYF. The CDR3 DNA sequence: TGTGCCAGCATCAATCGACAGGGGAACGGCTACGAGCAGTACTTC.